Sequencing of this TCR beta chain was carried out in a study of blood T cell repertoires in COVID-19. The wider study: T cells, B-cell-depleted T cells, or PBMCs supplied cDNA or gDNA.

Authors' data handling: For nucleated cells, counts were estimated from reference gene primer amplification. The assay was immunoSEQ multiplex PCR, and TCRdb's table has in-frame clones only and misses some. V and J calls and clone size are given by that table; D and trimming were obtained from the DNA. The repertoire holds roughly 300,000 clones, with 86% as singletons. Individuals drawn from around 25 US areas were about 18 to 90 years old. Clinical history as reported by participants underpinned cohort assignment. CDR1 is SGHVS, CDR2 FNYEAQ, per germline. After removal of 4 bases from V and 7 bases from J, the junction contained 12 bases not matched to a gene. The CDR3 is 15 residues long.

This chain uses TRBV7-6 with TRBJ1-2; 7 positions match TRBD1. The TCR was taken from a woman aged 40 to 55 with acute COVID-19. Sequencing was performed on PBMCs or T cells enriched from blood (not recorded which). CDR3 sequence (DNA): TGTGCCAGCAGCTACGAACCAACAGGGGCACGTGGCTACACCTTC. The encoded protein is CASSYEPTGARGYTF.